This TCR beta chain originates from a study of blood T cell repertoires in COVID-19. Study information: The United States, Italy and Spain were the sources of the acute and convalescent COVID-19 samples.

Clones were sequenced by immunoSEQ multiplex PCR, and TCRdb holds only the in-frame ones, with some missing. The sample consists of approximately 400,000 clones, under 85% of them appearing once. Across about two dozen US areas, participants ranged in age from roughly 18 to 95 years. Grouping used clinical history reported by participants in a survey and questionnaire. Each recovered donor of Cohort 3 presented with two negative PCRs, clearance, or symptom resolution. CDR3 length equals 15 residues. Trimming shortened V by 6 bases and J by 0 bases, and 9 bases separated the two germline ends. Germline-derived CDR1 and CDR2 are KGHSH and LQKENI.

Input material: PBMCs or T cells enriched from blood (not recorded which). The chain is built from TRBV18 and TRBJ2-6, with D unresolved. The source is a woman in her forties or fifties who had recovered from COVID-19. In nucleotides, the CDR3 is TGTGCCAGCTCCCCCCGCGGCTCTGGGGCCAACGTCCTGACTTTC. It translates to CASSPRGSGANVLTF.